Each of the 9 T cell receptor beta chains below was sequenced from the same sample in a study of T cells expressing NK-cell markers. TCRdb re-called the 5' RACE reads and catalogs CDR3 proteins one per entry, DNA excluded. The table for this sample gives approximately 380,000 distinct CDR3 sequences. Sequenced sample: blood T cells: a sorted CD56 or NKG2C T cell subset, CD4+ or CD8+ T cells, or bulk PBMC T cells (not recorded which). These receptors came from a man aged 18-70 years in good health.

This sequence joins TRBV6-5 and TRBJ2-1. CDR1 and CDR2 (germline): MNHEY, SVGAGI. The CDR3 covers 16 residues. CDR3 amino acids: CASSSPRARSYSEQFF.

V is TRBV7-9 and J is TRBJ2-7; TCRdb designates TRBD1, a call that cannot be tested without DNA. Germline V gene sequence: CDR1 SEHNR, CDR2 FQNEAQ (reference sequence). The CDR3 contains 17 residues. CDR3 protein: CASSSPDGGGRTYEQYF. The entire variable domain, with the rest obtained from reference TRBV7-9 and TRBJ2-7, is as follows: DTGVSQNPRHKITKRGQNVTFRCDPISEHNRLYWYRQTLGQGPEFLTYFQNEAQLEKSRLLSDRFSAERPKGSFSTLEIQRTEQGDSAMYLCASSSPDGGGRTYEQYFGPGTRLTVT.

The chain couples TRBV28 to TRBJ1-1; TCRdb's D call of TRBD1 is untestable without DNA. Germline CDR1 reads MDHEN; CDR2 reads SYDVKM. The CDR3 spans 14 residues. CDR3 loop: CASRLTGGGTEAFF.

The genes are TRBV28 and TRBJ1-4; TCRdb outputs TRBD1, but without DNA this stays unchecked. Germline values: CDR1 MDHEN, CDR2 SYDVKM. The CDR3 consists of 17 residues. The CDR3 sequence is CASSPKGIGATNEKLFF.

The chain employs TRBV11-2 and TRBJ1-2. Germline V gene sequence: CDR1 SGHAT, CDR2 FQNNGV. The CDR3 has 13 residues. The CDR3 loop is CASSPDLPYGYTF.

The V call is TRBV4-2, the J call TRBJ2-5; TCRdb selects TRBD1, and the lack of DNA leaves this call unchecked. CDR1 is LGHNA, CDR2 YNFKEQ, per germline. The CDR3 has 16 amino acids. CDR3 sequence: CASSPEGDGQRETQYF.

The chain carries TRBV6-1 and TRBJ2-1; TCRdb outputs TRBD2, but without DNA this stays unchecked. CDR1 and CDR2 (germline): MNHNS, SASEGT. This CDR3 spans 18 amino acids. CDR3 in amino acids: CASSLGLAGGPRGNEQFF.

The genes are TRBV6-1 and TRBJ1-2; TCRdb reports TRBD1, a call that lacks DNA to check it against. This CDR3 region has 13 residues. Germline V gives CDR1 MNHNS, CDR2 SASEGT. The CDR3 loop reads CASSPDRALAYTF.

The J gene is TRBJ1-1, the V gene TRBV12-3 or TRBV12-4; with no DNA, the TCRdb D assignment of TRBD1 cannot be verified. This CDR3 is built from 13 residues. CDR3 protein: CASSPMGGGEAFF.